The present T cell receptor beta chain was sequenced within a study of neurological immune-mediated disorders. The CDR3 is 15 residues long. CDR1 MNHEY and CDR2 SMNVEV come from the germline V gene (reference sequence). With respect to this clonotype: This may be a read error, as it is one base from a much larger clone.

A single record per CDR3 protein comes from TCRdb applying MiXCR to the 5' RACE reads. The data contain roughly 50,000 distinct CDR3 sequences, about an eighth of them singletons. The sample consisted of PBMCs. V is TRBV27 and J is TRBJ2-1; D perhaps matches TRBD1 (7 bases). This TCR was recovered from a woman aged 60-75 years with HTLV-1-associated myelopathy (HAM/TSP). CDR3 nucleotide sequence: TGTGCCAGCAGTCGGGGGACAGAAACTTACAATGGGCAGTTCTTC. This translates into CASSRGTETYNGQFF.